What follows is one T cell receptor beta chain and its context. Antigen: not known. CDR1 is SGHRS and CDR2 is YFSETQ in the germline V gene. Trimming left V 1 base short and J 5 bases short, with 9 bases between. The CDR3 spans 14 residues. Sequenced by immunoSEQ multiplex PCR; TCRdb stores in-frame clones only, minus some. The data show under 80,000 clones, with around 93% seen just once and approximately 0.3% held by the top ten. This sample was included in a study of OX40 agonist ivuxolimab in advanced cancers. Across the whole study: Patients received the agonistic anti-OX40 (CD134) antibody ivuxolimab.

Findings and limits, study-wide: CD4+ and CD8+ blood T cells expanded clonally by week 6 at 0.1 to 3.0 mg/kg.

This TCR came from an adult with an advanced solid tumor such as melanoma, head and neck, liver or kidney cancer. This rearrangement joins TRBV5-1 to TRBJ1-4, with D tentatively TRBD1 (5 bases). This specimen was CD4+ or CD8+ T cells sorted from blood, taken in a trial of the OX40 agonist ivuxolimab. The CDR3 bases are TGCGCCAGCAGCTTGAGACAGCAAAATGAAAAACTGTTTTTT. Translated: CASSLRQQNEKLFF.